These T cell receptor beta chains were read from a single sample in a study of regulatory T cells in long-lasting Graves disease. TCRdb reprocessed the multiplex PCR reads via MiXCR and lists one record per CDR3 protein. The repertoire includes approximately 470,000 distinct CDR3 sequences, around 15% of them detected once, and roughly an eighth sits in the top ten. The same sample was also studied in work on T cells in Graves' hyperthyroidism and ophthalmopathy.

The specimen comprised peripheral blood mononuclear cells (PBMCs), sampled at new diagnosis, from a patient treated with antithyroid drugs. These receptors originate from a man in his forties with Graves disease. The CDR3 runs from the conserved cysteine through the conserved F or W. A D gene is named only where the DNA matches it firmly. Not all rows give a size; the values are once, few, many and, for expanded clones, a class.

V gene: TRBV20-1; clone size: few; J gene: TRBJ2-3; D gene: -; CDR3 protein: CSASPGGLPADTQYF; CDR3 DNA: TGCAGTGCTAGCCCAGGAGGCCTCCCCGCAGATACGCAGTATTTT
V gene: TRBV18; clone size: -; J gene: TRBJ2-5; D gene: TRBD2; CDR3 protein: CASSQTSARQETQYF; CDR3 DNA: TGTGCCAGCTCGCAAACTAGCGCACGTCAAGAGACCCAGTACTTC
V gene: TRBV5-1; clone size: many; J gene: TRBJ2-1; D gene: TRBD2; CDR3 protein: CASSGLAGRTHEQFF; CDR3 DNA: TGCGCCAGCAGCGGACTAGCGGGAAGGACCCATGAGCAGTTCTTC
V gene: TRBV3-1; clone size: many; J gene: TRBJ2-7; D gene: TRBD2; CDR3 protein: CASSHLAGVKYEQYF; CDR3 DNA: TGTGCCAGCAGCCACCTAGCGGGAGTTAAGTACGAGCAGTACTTC
V gene: TRBV9; clone size: many; J gene: TRBJ2-1; D gene: -; CDR3 protein: CASSVLGGQRGSSYNEQFF; CDR3 DNA: TGTGCCAGCAGCGTACTAGGGGGCCAGCGGGGGAGCTCCTACAATGAGCAGTTCTTC
V gene: TRBV6-2/TRBV6-3; clone size: -; J gene: TRBJ2-2; D gene: TRBD2; CDR3 protein: CASSSRAGAGTGELFF; CDR3 DNA: TGTGCCAGCAGTTCCCGAGCGGGAGCGGGAACCGGGGAGCTGTTTTTT
V gene: TRBV20-1; clone size: few; J gene: TRBJ2-1; D gene: -; CDR3 protein: CSALGQYNEQFF; CDR3 DNA: TGCAGTGCGCTTGGACAGTACAATGAGCAGTTCTTC
V gene: TRBV6-1; clone size: -; J gene: TRBJ1-5; D gene: -; CDR3 protein: CASSVGPLQPQHF; CDR3 DNA: TGTGCCAGCAGTGTAGGTCCCCTTCAGCCCCAGCATTTT
V gene: TRBV10-3; clone size: -; J gene: TRBJ1-3; D gene: TRBD1; CDR3 protein: CAINKDRASGNTIYF; CDR3 DNA: TGTGCCATCAATAAGGACAGGGCCTCTGGAAACACCATATATTTT
V gene: TRBV6-1; clone size: many; J gene: TRBJ1-2; D gene: TRBD1; CDR3 protein: CATGQGNYGYTF; CDR3 DNA: TGTGCCACCGGACAGGGAAACTATGGCTACACCTTC
V gene: TRBV27; clone size: many; J gene: TRBJ2-3; D gene: TRBD2; CDR3 protein: CASSHGLAGGTDTQYF; CDR3 DNA: TGTGCCAGCAGTCACGGACTAGCGGGAGGGACAGATACGCAGTATTTT
V gene: TRBV20-1; clone size: many; J gene: TRBJ2-1; D gene: TRBD2; CDR3 protein: CSARGIAGVSEQFF; CDR3 DNA: TGCAGTGCTAGAGGGATCGCGGGAGTTAGTGAGCAGTTCTTC
V gene: TRBV20-1; clone size: many; J gene: TRBJ2-1; D gene: -; CDR3 protein: CSALGDNEQFF; CDR3 DNA: TGCAGTGCCCTCGGGGACAATGAGCAGTTCTTC
V gene: TRBV5-1; clone size: few; J gene: TRBJ1-2; D gene: -; CDR3 protein: CASSLVGEAGYTF; CDR3 DNA: TGCGCCAGCAGCTTGGTGGGCGAGGCTGGCTACACCTTC
V gene: TRBV2; clone size: many; J gene: TRBJ1-2; D gene: -; CDR3 protein: CASSEDPKGGYGYTF; CDR3 DNA: TGTGCCAGCAGTGAAGACCCTAAGGGGGGCTATGGCTACACCTTC
V gene: TRBV12-3/TRBV12-4; clone size: many; J gene: TRBJ1-6; D gene: -; CDR3 protein: CASSPTPTPLHF; CDR3 DNA: TGTGCCAGCAGCCCCACGCCCACACCCCTCCACTTT
V gene: TRBV2; clone size: many; J gene: TRBJ2-3; D gene: TRBD2; CDR3 protein: CASSEGRLAGTTDTQYF; CDR3 DNA: TGTGCCAGCAGTGAAGGCCGACTAGCGGGCACCACAGATACGCAGTATTTT
V gene: TRBV11-3; clone size: many; J gene: TRBJ1-1; D gene: TRBD1; CDR3 protein: CASSLDPLTGGIRNTEAFF; CDR3 DNA: TGTGCCAGCAGCTTAGACCCCCTTACAGGGGGCATTCGAAACACTGAAGCTTTCTTT
V gene: TRBV5-1; clone size: many; J gene: TRBJ2-7; D gene: -; CDR3 protein: CASSFETGLLSEQYF; CDR3 DNA: TGCGCCAGCAGCTTCGAAACAGGGTTACTTAGCGAGCAGTACTTC
V gene: TRBV6-5; clone size: many; J gene: TRBJ2-1; D gene: -; CDR3 protein: CASSYSGGKVHNEQFF; CDR3 DNA: TGTGCCAGCAGTTACTCAGGCGGGAAGGTCCACAATGAGCAGTTCTTC
V gene: TRBV25-1; clone size: -; J gene: TRBJ2-1; D gene: -; CDR3 protein: CASSSLEKNNEQFF; CDR3 DNA: TGTGCCAGCAGTAGCTTGGAGAAGAACAATGAGCAGTTCTTC
V gene: TRBV10-1; clone size: many; J gene: TRBJ1-5; D gene: -; CDR3 protein: CASAQGARQPQHF; CDR3 DNA: TGCGCCAGCGCACAGGGCGCCCGGCAGCCCCAGCATTTT
V gene: TRBV18; clone size: many; J gene: TRBJ2-1; D gene: -; CDR3 protein: CASSPPQGYNEQFF; CDR3 DNA: TGTGCCAGCTCACCACCCCAGGGGTACAATGAGCAGTTCTTC
V gene: TRBV6-1; clone size: few; J gene: TRBJ2-3; D gene: -; CDR3 protein: CASSEAGGWSDTQYF; CDR3 DNA: TGTGCCAGCAGTGAAGCGGGCGGGTGGTCGGATACGCAGTATTTT
V gene: TRBV7-3; clone size: few; J gene: TRBJ2-3; D gene: -; CDR3 protein: CASSFDGVLTDTQYF; CDR3 DNA: TGTGCCAGCAGCTTCGACGGAGTACTCACAGATACGCAGTATTTT
V gene: TRBV19; clone size: few; J gene: TRBJ1-2; D gene: TRBD1; CDR3 protein: CASSILGQGYGYTF; CDR3 DNA: TGTGCCAGTAGTATTCTCGGACAGGGTTATGGCTACACCTTC
V gene: TRBV19; clone size: few; J gene: TRBJ2-7; D gene: TRBD2; CDR3 protein: CASSSGLAREGYEQYF; CDR3 DNA: TGTGCCAGTAGTTCGGGACTAGCGAGGGAGGGATACGAGCAGTACTTC
V gene: TRBV6-1; clone size: many; J gene: TRBJ2-7; D gene: -; CDR3 protein: CASSTENYEQYF; CDR3 DNA: TGTGCCAGCAGTACAGAAAACTACGAGCAGTACTTC
V gene: TRBV7-2; clone size: -; J gene: TRBJ1-2; D gene: -; CDR3 protein: CASSPGRNNYGYTF; CDR3 DNA: TGTGCCAGCAGCCCCGGGCGAAATAACTATGGCTACACCTTC
V gene: TRBV2; clone size: many; J gene: TRBJ2-7; D gene: -; CDR3 protein: CASSEVPSGYEQYF; CDR3 DNA: TGTGCCAGCAGTGAAGTTCCATCCGGCTACGAGCAGTACTTC
V gene: TRBV20-1; clone size: many; J gene: TRBJ2-7; D gene: -; CDR3 protein: CSARGRESSYEQYF; CDR3 DNA: TGCAGTGCTAGGGGGCGTGAGAGCTCCTACGAGCAGTACTTC
V gene: TRBV5-1; clone size: many; J gene: TRBJ2-3; D gene: -; CDR3 protein: CASRYSTDTQYF; CDR3 DNA: TGCGCCAGCAGATACAGCACAGATACGCAGTATTTT
V gene: TRBV10-2; clone size: many; J gene: TRBJ1-5; D gene: -; CDR3 protein: CASTKGGPDQPQHF; CDR3 DNA: TGCGCCAGCACCAAAGGGGGGCCTGATCAGCCCCAGCATTTT
V gene: TRBV2; clone size: -; J gene: TRBJ2-7; D gene: TRBD1; CDR3 protein: CATSDSGTVHEQYF; CDR3 DNA: TGTGCCACCAGTGATTCGGGGACAGTCCACGAGCAGTACTTC
V gene: TRBV6-1; clone size: -; J gene: TRBJ2-7; D gene: TRBD2; CDR3 protein: CASSPLGGRGEQYF; CDR3 DNA: TGTGCCAGCAGCCCCCTTGGCGGGAGAGGCGAGCAGTACTTC
V gene: TRBV5-4; clone size: many; J gene: TRBJ1-5; D gene: -; CDR3 protein: CASSLLGSGQPQHF; CDR3 DNA: TGTGCCAGCAGCTTGCTAGGTAGCGGTCAGCCCCAGCATTTT
V gene: TRBV7-8; clone size: few; J gene: TRBJ2-2; D gene: TRBD1; CDR3 protein: CASSPQGATTGELFF; CDR3 DNA: TGTGCCAGCAGCCCCCAGGGGGCAACGACCGGGGAGCTGTTTTTT
V gene: TRBV3-1; clone size: many; J gene: TRBJ2-1; D gene: TRBD1; CDR3 protein: CASSPAWDSHNEQFF; CDR3 DNA: TGTGCCAGCAGCCCCGCATGGGACAGTCACAATGAGCAGTTCTTC
V gene: TRBV11-2; clone size: many; J gene: TRBJ1-5; D gene: -; CDR3 protein: CASSVDGSNQPQHF; CDR3 DNA: TGTGCCAGCAGCGTGGATGGGAGCAATCAGCCCCAGCATTTT
V gene: TRBV19; clone size: -; J gene: TRBJ1-2; D gene: -; CDR3 protein: CASERNYGYTF; CDR3 DNA: TGTGCCAGCGAGCGGAACTATGGCTACACCTTC
V gene: TRBV10-2; clone size: -; J gene: TRBJ2-1; D gene: TRBD1; CDR3 protein: CTSSAGTGTGNEQFF; CDR3 DNA: TGCACCAGCAGTGCGGGGACAGGGACAGGCAATGAGCAGTTCTTC
V gene: TRBV12-3/TRBV12-4; clone size: many; J gene: TRBJ2-3; D gene: -; CDR3 protein: CASSLGTLYYTDTQYF; CDR3 DNA: TGTGCCAGCAGTTTGGGTACACTTTACTATACAGATACGCAGTATTTT
V gene: TRBV3-1; clone size: many; J gene: TRBJ2-7; D gene: TRBD2; CDR3 protein: CASSQTGGSMREQYF; CDR3 DNA: TGTGCCAGCAGCCAAACGGGAGGGAGTATGCGGGAGCAGTACTTC
V gene: TRBV5-1; clone size: many; J gene: TRBJ2-7; D gene: TRBD2; CDR3 protein: CAQQLQPSGTPEQYF; CDR3 DNA: TGCGCCCAACAACTGCAGCCTAGCGGGACTCCCGAGCAGTACTTC
V gene: TRBV7-9; clone size: -; J gene: TRBJ2-3; D gene: TRBD1; CDR3 protein: CASSSPGQGPVWGTDTQYF; CDR3 DNA: TGTGCCAGCAGTTCACCGGGACAGGGGCCCGTGTGGGGCACAGATACGCAGTATTTT
V gene: TRBV19; clone size: many; J gene: TRBJ2-2; D gene: -; CDR3 protein: CASSIRNRPTGELFF; CDR3 DNA: TGTGCCAGTAGTATAAGGAACAGGCCCACCGGGGAGCTGTTTTTT
V gene: TRBV11-1; clone size: -; J gene: TRBJ2-2; D gene: -; CDR3 protein: CASSYLGIPGTGELFF; CDR3 DNA: TGTGCCAGCAGTTACCTCGGGATTCCTGGCACCGGGGAGCTGTTTTTT
V gene: TRBV12-3/TRBV12-4; clone size: -; J gene: TRBJ1-5; D gene: TRBD1; CDR3 protein: CASREQGNQPQHF; CDR3 DNA: TGTGCCAGCAGGGAACAGGGGAACCAGCCCCAGCATTTT
V gene: TRBV27; clone size: many; J gene: TRBJ2-3; D gene: TRBD2; CDR3 protein: CASKRTSGSSTDTQYF; CDR3 DNA: TGTGCCAGCAAACGGACTAGCGGGAGTAGCACAGATACGCAGTATTTT
V gene: TRBV30; clone size: many; J gene: TRBJ2-2; D gene: -; CDR3 protein: CAWSRRVSGELFF; CDR3 DNA: TGTGCCTGGAGTCGCAGGGTTTCTGGGGAGCTGTTTTTT